These T cell receptor beta chains were read from a single sample in a study of somatic mutations in cytotoxic T cells in rheumatoid arthritis. Repertoires were generated with immunoSEQ multiplex PCR, while TCRdb's copy carries only in-frame clones and drops some. The table includes around 15,000 clones, around 68% detected once. Input material: CD8+ T cells sorted from blood. The receptors derive from an adult with rheumatoid arthritis. CDR3s include the opening cysteine and the closing phenylalanine or tryptophan. A D gene is named only where the DNA matches it firmly. A row's size may be missing; if present it is once, few, many or a size class.

v_gene: TRBV7-2
abundance: NA
j_gene: TRBJ2-3
d_gene: TRBD2
CDR3aa: CASSLGTSGGDTQYF
CDR3nt: TGTGCCAGCAGCCTTGGGACTAGCGGGGGAGATACGCAGTATTTT

v_gene: TRBV7-9
abundance: NA
j_gene: TRBJ2-7
d_gene: TRBD1
CDR3aa: CASSPGQGYEQYF
CDR3nt: TGTGCCAGCAGCCCGGGACAGGGCTACGAGCAGTACTTC

v_gene: TRBV9
abundance: NA
j_gene: TRBJ1-5
d_gene: NA
CDR3aa: CASSVGVNQPQHF
CDR3nt: TGTGCCAGCAGCGTAGGGGTAAATCAGCCCCAGCATTTT

v_gene: TRBV9
abundance: NA
j_gene: TRBJ2-1
d_gene: TRBD2
CDR3aa: CASSVRPSGGDEQFF
CDR3nt: TGTGCCAGCAGCGTAAGGCCTAGCGGGGGTGATGAGCAGTTCTTC

v_gene: TRBV5-4
abundance: once
j_gene: TRBJ1-2
d_gene: NA
CDR3aa: CASSLTGNGYTF
CDR3nt: TGTGCCAGCAGCTTGACCGGGAACGGCTACACCTTC

v_gene: TRBV7-2
abundance: NA
j_gene: TRBJ2-5
d_gene: NA
CDR3aa: CASSFWGYQETQYF
CDR3nt: TGTGCCAGCAGCTTCTGGGGGTACCAAGAGACCCAGTACTTC

v_gene: TRBV6-4
abundance: few
j_gene: TRBJ2-2
d_gene: NA
CDR3aa: CASSGGSTGELFF
CDR3nt: TGTGCCAGCAGTGGGGGGAGCACCGGGGAGCTGTTTTTT

v_gene: TRBV27
abundance: NA
j_gene: TRBJ2-5
d_gene: TRBD1
CDR3aa: CASSSGTGGAETQYF
CDR3nt: TGTGCCAGCAGTTCCGGGACAGGGGGCGCCGAGACCCAGTACTTC

v_gene: TRBV19
abundance: NA
j_gene: TRBJ2-7
d_gene: NA
CDR3aa: CASSAGQTYEQYF
CDR3nt: TGTGCCAGTAGTGCAGGACAGACCTACGAGCAGTACTTC

v_gene: TRBV2
abundance: NA
j_gene: TRBJ2-2
d_gene: NA
CDR3aa: CASKGQPNTGELFF
CDR3nt: TGTGCCAGCAAGGGACAACCGAACACCGGGGAGCTGTTTTTT

v_gene: TRBV7-6
abundance: NA
j_gene: TRBJ2-3
d_gene: NA
CDR3aa: CASSLSGGSTDTQYF
CDR3nt: TGTGCCAGCAGCTTATCGGGGGGCTCGACAGATACGCAGTATTTT

v_gene: TRBV21-1
abundance: NA
j_gene: TRBJ1-5
d_gene: NA
CDR3aa: CASRGRGNQPQHF
CDR3nt: TGTGCCAGCAGGGGACGGGGCAATCAGCCCCAGCATTTT

v_gene: TRBV4-1
abundance: few
j_gene: TRBJ1-2
d_gene: TRBD1
CDR3aa: CASSHPGDRENYGYTF
CDR3nt: TGCGCCAGCAGCCATCCCGGGGACAGGGAAAACTATGGCTACACCTTC

v_gene: TRBV19
abundance: NA
j_gene: TRBJ1-2
d_gene: TRBD1
CDR3aa: CASSAQGNYGYTF
CDR3nt: TGTGCCAGTAGTGCACAGGGGAACTATGGCTACACCTTC

v_gene: TRBV7-9
abundance: NA
j_gene: TRBJ2-3
d_gene: NA
CDR3aa: CASNPPQGRTDTQYF
CDR3nt: TGTGCCAGCAACCCCCCCCAGGGACGCACAGATACGCAGTATTTT

v_gene: TRBV10-3
abundance: NA
j_gene: TRBJ2-7
d_gene: NA
CDR3aa: CAISLGGKGHYEQYF
CDR3nt: TGTGCCATCTCCCTGGGGGGCAAGGGCCACTACGAGCAGTACTTC

v_gene: TRBV21-1
abundance: NA
j_gene: TRBJ1-1
d_gene: NA
CDR3aa: CASSKDEGPSTEAFF
CDR3nt: TGTGCCAGCAGCAAAGATGAGGGACCGTCCACTGAAGCTTTCTTT

v_gene: TRBV28
abundance: NA
j_gene: TRBJ2-7
d_gene: TRBD1
CDR3aa: CASRWGQGAYEQYF
CDR3nt: TGTGCCAGCAGGTGGGGACAGGGGGCCTACGAGCAGTACTTC

v_gene: TRBV7-9
abundance: NA
j_gene: TRBJ2-7
d_gene: NA
CDR3aa: CASSLGQLYEQYF
CDR3nt: TGTGCCAGCAGCTTAGGACAGCTTTACGAGCAGTACTTC

v_gene: TRBV5-6
abundance: NA
j_gene: TRBJ1-1
d_gene: NA
CDR3aa: CASSWEENTEAFF
CDR3nt: TGTGCCAGCAGCTGGGAGGAGAACACTGAAGCTTTCTTT

v_gene: TRBV6-6
abundance: medium-sized
j_gene: TRBJ1-2
d_gene: NA
CDR3aa: CASSSQQGLDGYTF
CDR3nt: TGTGCCAGCAGTTCCCAACAGGGATTAGATGGCTACACCTTC

v_gene: TRBV5-6
abundance: NA
j_gene: TRBJ2-7
d_gene: NA
CDR3aa: CASTDPGSTYEQYF
CDR3nt: TGTGCCAGCACCGACCCGGGCAGCACCTACGAGCAGTACTTC

v_gene: TRBV19
abundance: NA
j_gene: TRBJ1-1
d_gene: NA
CDR3aa: CASLGGPEAFF
CDR3nt: TGTGCCAGTCTCGGGGGCCCTGAAGCTTTCTTT

v_gene: TRBV5-1
abundance: NA
j_gene: TRBJ2-7
d_gene: NA
CDR3aa: CASSFGYEQYF
CDR3nt: TGCGCCAGCAGCTTTGGATACGAGCAGTACTTC

v_gene: TRBV7-6
abundance: few
j_gene: TRBJ1-1
d_gene: TRBD1
CDR3aa: CASSLHDRGKTEAFF
CDR3nt: TGTGCCAGCAGCTTACATGACAGGGGGAAGACTGAAGCTTTCTTT

v_gene: TRBV27
abundance: NA
j_gene: TRBJ2-7
d_gene: NA
CDR3aa: CASSLYQKYEQYF
CDR3nt: TGTGCCAGCAGTTTATACCAAAAATACGAGCAGTACTTC

v_gene: TRBV28
abundance: NA
j_gene: TRBJ2-3
d_gene: NA
CDR3aa: CASSSTVFSTDTQYF
CDR3nt: TGTGCCAGCAGTTCAACAGTTTTTTCCACAGATACGCAGTATTTT

v_gene: TRBV7-9
abundance: NA
j_gene: TRBJ2-2
d_gene: NA
CDR3aa: CASSPELAGQNTGELFF
CDR3nt: TGTGCCAGCAGCCCCGAACTCGCGGGACAGAACACCGGGGAGCTGTTTTTT

v_gene: TRBV4-1
abundance: NA
j_gene: TRBJ1-1
d_gene: NA
CDR3aa: CASSQLGLPEAFF
CDR3nt: TGCGCCAGCAGCCAATTGGGCCTCCCTGAAGCTTTCTTT

v_gene: TRBV30
abundance: NA
j_gene: TRBJ1-4
d_gene: NA
CDR3aa: CAWSGYRSTNEKLFF
CDR3nt: TGTGCCTGGAGTGGTTACAGATCTACTAATGAAAAACTGTTTTTT

v_gene: TRBV4-1
abundance: few
j_gene: TRBJ1-5
d_gene: NA
CDR3aa: CASSQDHGPGAQHF
CDR3nt: TGCGCCAGCAGCCAAGATCACGGGCCCGGGGCCCAGCATTTT

v_gene: TRBV6-5
abundance: NA
j_gene: TRBJ2-7
d_gene: NA
CDR3aa: CASSYSRTSYEQYF
CDR3nt: TGTGCCAGCAGTTACTCGAGGACTTCCTACGAGCAGTACTTC

v_gene: TRBV11-2
abundance: NA
j_gene: TRBJ2-2
d_gene: TRBD2
CDR3aa: CASSPRGVGTGELFF
CDR3nt: TGTGCCAGCAGCCCCCGGGGGGTTGGCACCGGGGAGCTGTTTTTT

v_gene: TRBV30
abundance: NA
j_gene: TRBJ1-5
d_gene: TRBD1
CDR3aa: CAWSPGQGGQPQHF
CDR3nt: TGTGCCTGGAGCCCCGGACAGGGAGGACAGCCCCAGCATTTT

v_gene: TRBV30
abundance: NA
j_gene: TRBJ1-2
d_gene: TRBD1
CDR3aa: CAWSAGGYGYTF
CDR3nt: TGTGCCTGGAGTGCAGGGGGCTATGGCTACACCTTC

v_gene: TRBV2
abundance: NA
j_gene: TRBJ2-7
d_gene: TRBD1
CDR3aa: CASRPSRDRGREQYF
CDR3nt: TGTGCCAGCAGACCATCCCGGGACAGGGGACGCGAGCAGTACTTC

v_gene: TRBV11-2
abundance: NA
j_gene: TRBJ2-7
d_gene: TRBD2
CDR3aa: CASSPYPGRGGPGEQYF
CDR3nt: TGTGCCAGCAGCCCCTACCCGGGGAGGGGTGGGCCGGGCGAGCAGTACTTC

v_gene: TRBV5-4
abundance: few
j_gene: TRBJ1-1
d_gene: NA
CDR3aa: CASSLEGSGAWAFF
CDR3nt: TGTGCCAGCAGCTTGGAAGGGTCGGGGGCATGGGCTTTCTTT

v_gene: TRBV19
abundance: NA
j_gene: TRBJ2-1
d_gene: NA
CDR3aa: CASSNHPRDDEQFF
CDR3nt: TGTGCCAGTAGTAACCATCCTCGGGACGACGAGCAGTTCTTC

v_gene: TRBV15
abundance: once
j_gene: TRBJ2-3
d_gene: TRBD2
CDR3aa: CATSADPSGVADTQYF
CDR3nt: TGTGCCACCAGCGCAGATCCAAGCGGGGTCGCAGATACGCAGTATTTT

v_gene: TRBV2
abundance: few
j_gene: TRBJ1-2
d_gene: TRBD1
CDR3aa: CASSDLGETGGDGYTF
CDR3nt: TGTGCCAGCAGTGACCTTGGAGAGACAGGGGGCGATGGCTACACCTTC

v_gene: TRBV2
abundance: NA
j_gene: TRBJ1-1
d_gene: NA
CDR3aa: CASSGSALRGNTEAFF
CDR3nt: TGTGCCAGCAGTGGGTCAGCCCTTCGGGGAAACACTGAAGCTTTCTTT

v_gene: TRBV2
abundance: NA
j_gene: TRBJ1-4
d_gene: TRBD1
CDR3aa: CASRDRGYEKLFF
CDR3nt: TGTGCCAGCAGGGACAGGGGATATGAAAAACTGTTTTTT

v_gene: TRBV18
abundance: NA
j_gene: TRBJ1-2
d_gene: NA
CDR3aa: CASSPPVQDNYGYTF
CDR3nt: TGTGCCAGCTCACCACCGGTACAGGATAACTATGGCTACACCTTC

v_gene: TRBV7-2
abundance: NA
j_gene: TRBJ1-2
d_gene: TRBD1
CDR3aa: CASSPLWTGLGYTF
CDR3nt: TGTGCCAGCAGTCCGTTATGGACAGGGCTTGGCTACACCTTC

v_gene: TRBV6-1
abundance: once
j_gene: TRBJ1-2
d_gene: TRBD1
CDR3aa: CASSETEGQGGYTF
CDR3nt: TGTGCCAGCAGTGAAACCGAGGGACAGGGCGGCTACACCTTC

v_gene: TRBV4-1
abundance: NA
j_gene: TRBJ1-5
d_gene: NA
CDR3aa: CASSQTRGQQPQHF
CDR3nt: TGCGCCAGCAGCCAAACCCGGGGGCAACAGCCCCAGCATTTT

v_gene: TRBV27
abundance: NA
j_gene: TRBJ1-2
d_gene: NA
CDR3aa: CASSTSSMGYGYTF
CDR3nt: TGTGCCAGCAGTACCTCAAGTATGGGCTATGGCTACACCTTC

v_gene: TRBV7-9
abundance: once
j_gene: TRBJ2-1
d_gene: TRBD1
CDR3aa: CASDRQGAYNEQFF
CDR3nt: TGTGCCAGCGACCGGCAGGGGGCCTACAATGAGCAGTTCTTC

v_gene: TRBV6-1
abundance: NA
j_gene: TRBJ1-2
d_gene: NA
CDR3aa: CASSEPEYGYTF
CDR3nt: TGTGCCAGCAGTGAACCGGAATATGGCTACACCTTC

v_gene: TRBV30
abundance: NA
j_gene: TRBJ1-2
d_gene: NA
CDR3aa: CAWSTANYGYTF
CDR3nt: TGTGCCTGGAGTACGGCTAACTATGGCTACACCTTC

v_gene: TRBV27
abundance: few
j_gene: TRBJ1-6
d_gene: TRBD1
CDR3aa: CASSFGTENSPLHF
CDR3nt: TGTGCCAGCAGTTTTGGGACAGAAAATTCACCCCTCCACTTT

v_gene: TRBV27
abundance: NA
j_gene: TRBJ1-1
d_gene: NA
CDR3aa: CASSLSAYSPNTEAFF
CDR3nt: TGTGCCAGCAGTTTATCGGCATATAGCCCTAACACTGAAGCTTTCTTT

v_gene: TRBV28
abundance: NA
j_gene: TRBJ2-1
d_gene: TRBD1
CDR3aa: CASGPNKGGAYNEQFF
CDR3nt: TGTGCCAGCGGGCCGAACAAAGGGGGCGCCTACAATGAGCAGTTCTTC

v_gene: TRBV19
abundance: NA
j_gene: TRBJ1-1
d_gene: TRBD1
CDR3aa: CASSGIQGARTEAFF
CDR3nt: TGTGCCAGTAGTGGGATACAGGGGGCGCGCACTGAAGCTTTCTTT